A single sample gave rise to the 2 T cell receptor beta chains below, sequenced in a study of T cell responses to AZD1222 COVID-19 vaccine (dated by TCRdb to 2020 to 2022). The sample's time point label is to be understood as: baseline before first vaccination. Library prep was done by the immunoSEQ multiplex PCR assay. TCRdb holds this immuneACCESS table with in-frame rearrangements only. Some clones are missing; in checked studies, unresolved V genes explain under half, and the rest has no known cause. The sample table records 95,000 to 100,000 clones; roughly 88% of these occur just once. The ten largest make up roughly 25% of the sample. Sequencing used peripheral blood, obtained on day 0 of AZD1222 vaccination. Every receptor here comes from an adult in good health.

This chain joins TRBV11-2 and TRBJ2-7; possibly TRBD2 for D (6 bases). CDR3 length: 15 amino acids. The germline gives CDR1 SGHAT, CDR2 FQNNGV. Trimming pared 5 bases from V and 0 bases from J, leaving 14 bases between. In DNA, the CDR3 is TGTGCCAGCAGCCCCCACCCGGGGGACTCCTACGAGCAGTACTTC. Its translation: CASSPHPGDSYEQYF.

This sequence joins TRBV5-4 and TRBJ1-4, with TRBD1 as a possible D gene (6 bases). The V and J ends lost 1 base and 5 bases respectively, with 12 bases between them. Germline V gene lookup returns CDR1 SGHNT and CDR2 YYREEE (reference sequence). CDR3 length equals 15 residues. CDR3 nucleotides: TGTGCCAGCAGCTTGAGAGGGGGGACGAATGAAAAACTGTTTTTT. Translation gives CASSLRGGTNEKLFF.